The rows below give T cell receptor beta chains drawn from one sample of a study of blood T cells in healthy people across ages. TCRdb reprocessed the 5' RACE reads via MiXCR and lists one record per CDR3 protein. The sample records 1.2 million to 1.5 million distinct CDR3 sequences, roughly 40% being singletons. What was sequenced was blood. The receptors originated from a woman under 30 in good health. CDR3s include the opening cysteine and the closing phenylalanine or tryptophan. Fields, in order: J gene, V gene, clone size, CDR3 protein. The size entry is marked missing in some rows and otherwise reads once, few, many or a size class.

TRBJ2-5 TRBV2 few CASSGSVQYF
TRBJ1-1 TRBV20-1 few CSARDSTANTEAFF
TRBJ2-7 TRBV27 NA CASSGGQEYAVRGYEQYF
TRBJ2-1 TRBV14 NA CASSQLGIEQFF
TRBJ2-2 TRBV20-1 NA CSARESSSGELFF
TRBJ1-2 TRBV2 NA CASSAGTGVYGYTF
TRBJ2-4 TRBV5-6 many CASSLDRRGDIQYF
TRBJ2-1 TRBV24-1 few CATSDSSGDEQFF
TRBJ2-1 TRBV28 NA CASSSEGGHYNEQFF
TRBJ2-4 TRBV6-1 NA CASRMVAGGINIQYF
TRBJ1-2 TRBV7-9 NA CASSLLTQADYGYTF
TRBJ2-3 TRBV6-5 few CASTELGGGPDDTQYF
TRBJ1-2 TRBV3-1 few CASSSDRQGDYGYTF
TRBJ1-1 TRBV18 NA CASSPVGNIKNTEAFF
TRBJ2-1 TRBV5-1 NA CASSSGLGSEQFF